The T cell receptor beta chain under discussion was sequenced for a study of response to subunit inactivated influenza vaccine (dated by TCRdb to between 2018 and 2020). A note on the overall study: The study used deep quantitative T cell receptor repertoire profiling to track responses to a trivalent subunit inactivated influenza vaccine. The full study reports these points: It was suggested by the authors that each seasonal influenza vaccination may recruit only a limited number of new T cells.

Receptor amplification or capture employed RT-PCR. The run used an Illumina HiSeq 2500. TCRdb redid the processing of the public reads, applying fastp at Q25 and MiXCR, and retained in-frame beta chains. For every CDR3 protein sequence, its rows merge into one entry that carries the most common genes and DNA. Within this sample are 500,000 to 750,000 distinct CDR3 sequences, with around 13% of them counted one time only. The ten largest account for 11% of the sample. This clonotype has just a few counts. Its target antigen remains unknown. One base away there is no much larger clone; base qualities are not given. The germline V end is reduced by 5 bases and the J end by 5 bases; junction bases left unmatched: 7. Looking up the germline V gene yields CDR1 SGHRS and CDR2 YFSETQ. Inclusive of the bounding cysteine and phenylalanine, the CDR3 is 14 residues long. Only the CDR3 portion is preserved as DNA: 42 bases, with reading frame beginning at the first base.

The source material was PBMCs from blood, sampled 11 to 12 days after vaccination. The receptor chain draws on TRBV5-1 and TRBJ2-1, with 7 bases aligning to TRBD2. The sequence was collected from a man aged 50-60 years who received an inactivated influenza vaccine. Donor details come from another sample of the same person, matched by shared clones. The CDR3 here reads CASSTGTNNNEQFF. The sequenced DNA: TGCGCCAGCAGTACCGGGACTAACAACAATGAGCAGTTCTTC.